The rows below give T cell receptor beta chains drawn from one sample of a study of CD8 T cells in Susac syndrome. TCRdb passed the immunoSEQ multiplex PCR reads through MiXCR, listing each CDR3 protein once. The sample lists 350,000 to 550,000 distinct CDR3 sequences; 85% were seen once. The sample consisted of CD8+ T cells from PBMCs. Every receptor here comes from a human donor with multiple sclerosis. CDR3s include the opening cysteine and the closing phenylalanine or tryptophan. D genes are given only for firm matches. Rows may omit the clone size; those that give it use once, few, many or a size class.

TRBJ1-2 TRBV20-1 15 - - TGCAGTGCTCCCATCTCGGGAGACGGATCCTATGGCTACACCTTC CSAPISGDGSYGYTF
TRBJ2-1 TRBV3-1 13 - TRBD1 TGTGCCAGCAGCCAAACAGGGGGCGATGAGCAGTTCTTC CASSQTGGDEQFF
TRBJ2-5 TRBV3-1 15 - - TGTGCCAGCAGCCAACCATCAGGGGACCAAGAGACCCAGTACTTC CASSQPSGDQETQYF
TRBJ1-5 TRBV20-1 15 - TRBD1 TGCAGTGCTAGAGATGGTTTGACAGGGGATCAGCCCCAGCATTTT CSARDGLTGDQPQHF
TRBJ2-1 TRBV4-1 17 - TRBD2 TGCGCCAGCAGCCAAGAAATAGCTAGCGGGGGGGCCTATGAGCAGTTCTTC CASSQEIASGGAYEQFF
TRBJ1-2 TRBV27 11 - - TGTGCCAGCAGTTGGGGGCACGGCTACACCTTC CASSWGHGYTF
TRBJ2-7 TRBV7-9 12 - - TGTGCCAGCAGCATTGACCGACGCGAGCAGTACTTC CASSIDRREQYF
TRBJ2-7 TRBV4-1 17 - TRBD1 TGCGCCAGCAGCCGTCAGGCCGGTGGGGACAGGGGGATCGAGCAGTACTTC CASSRQAGGDRGIEQYF
TRBJ1-1 TRBV27 14 - - TGTGCCAGCAGTCAGACAGGACCGAACACTGAAGCTTTCTTT CASSQTGPNTEAFF
TRBJ1-2 TRBV20-1 13 - TRBD1 TGCAGTGCTAGAATGACAGGGGCCTATGGCTACACCTTC CSARMTGAYGYTF
TRBJ2-4 TRBV12-3/TRBV12-4 17 - TRBD2 TGTGCCAGCAGTCAGACTAGCGGGAGGGCCGTGGAAAACATTCAGTACTTC CASSQTSGRAVENIQYF
TRBJ2-5 TRBV5-6 14 - TRBD2 TGTGCCAGCAGCTTCGGAGCGGGGGAAAAGACCCAGTACTTC CASSFGAGEKTQYF
TRBJ1-1 TRBV27 15 - TRBD1 TGTGCCAGCAGTTTGGCAGGGGGCGGGATTACTGAAGCTTTCTTT CASSLAGGGITEAFF
TRBJ2-6 TRBV28 16 - TRBD1 TGTGCCAGGTCCCGGGACAGCCGATCTGGGGCCAACGTCCTGACTTTC CARSRDSRSGANVLTF
TRBJ1-2 TRBV5-6 16 - TRBD1 TGTGCCAGCAGCTTTCCGGGACAGGGGGCTCACTATGGCTACACCTTC CASSFPGQGAHYGYTF
TRBJ2-1 TRBV5-1 14 - TRBD2 TGCGCCAGCAGGGTAGCGGGCCCTCACAATGAGCAGTTCTTC CASRVAGPHNEQFF
TRBJ2-1 TRBV6-2/TRBV6-3 21 - TRBD1 TGTGCCAGCAACGACTTCCCGGGACAGACTCTTTCCTTAAGCTCCTACAATGAGCAGTTCTTC CASNDFPGQTLSLSSYNEQFF
TRBJ2-3 TRBV5-4 18 - TRBD2 TGTGCCAGCAGCGAAGGACTAGCGGGAGGGCCGGGGGCAGATACGCAGTATTTT CASSEGLAGGPGADTQYF
TRBJ2-7 TRBV19 13 - - TGTGCCAGCCGACCCTGGGATACCTACGAGCAGTACTTC CASRPWDTYEQYF
TRBJ2-7 TRBV20-1 11 - TRBD1 TGCAGTGCAAGGACAGGGCTCGAGCAGTACTTC CSARTGLEQYF
TRBJ2-7 TRBV4-1 13 - TRBD1 TGCGCCAGCAGCCAAGGACAGGGAGTCGAGCAGTACTTC CASSQGQGVEQYF
TRBJ2-2 TRBV12-3/TRBV12-4 13 - - TGTGCCGCTGGAGAGGGTAATGGCGGGGAGCTGTTTTTT CAAGEGNGGELFF
TRBJ2-3 TRBV7-9 16 - - TGTGCCAGCAGCTTCTTCGTCACGGACTACACAGATACGCAGTATTTT CASSFFVTDYTDTQYF
TRBJ2-3 TRBV7-9 17 once - TGTGCCAGCAGTCACCTCATTACAGGAAAAAGCACAGATACGCAGTATTTT CASSHLITGKSTDTQYF
TRBJ1-3 TRBV12-3/TRBV12-4 15 - TRBD1 TGTGCCAGCTCCTCCGACAGGGGATACGGAAACACCATATATTTT CASSSDRGYGNTIYF
TRBJ2-5 TRBV7-8 15 once - TGTGCCAGCAGCTTAGTTACGGCCAGACAAGAGACCCAGTACTTC CASSLVTARQETQYF
TRBJ2-7 TRBV14 15 - - TGTGCCAGCAGCCAGGGGAACAGCTTCTCCTACGAGCAGTACTTC CASSQGNSFSYEQYF
TRBJ2-1 TRBV19 16 once TRBD2 TGTGCCAGTAGTTTGGTAGCGGGAGGGATCTACAATGAGCAGTTCTTC CASSLVAGGIYNEQFF
TRBJ1-1 TRBV20-1 15 - - TGCAGTGCTAGAGATCTACTTCTTCCCGACACTGAAGCTTTCTTT CSARDLLLPDTEAFF
TRBJ2-7 TRBV10-2 14 - TRBD1 TGCGCCAGCAGCGAGACAGGGGGCCTCTGGGAGCAGTACTTC CASSETGGLWEQYF
TRBJ2-2 TRBV4-1 15 - - TGCGCCAGCAGCCAAGATCCTAGTAGTACCGGGGAGCTGTTTTTT CASSQDPSSTGELFF
TRBJ2-1 TRBV6-5 18 - TRBD2 TGTGCCAGCAGTTACGATTTAGCGGGGGCCCGAACGGAGAATGAGCAGTTCTTC CASSYDLAGARTENEQFF
TRBJ1-1 TRBV19 14 - - TGTGCCAGTAGAAATATCGGAACGAACACTGAAGCTTTCTTT CASRNIGTNTEAFF
TRBJ2-1 TRBV5-1 12 many - TGTGCCAGCAGCTTAGCCGGCAATGAGCAGTTCTTC CASSLAGNEQFF
TRBJ1-1 TRBV19 16 - - TGTGCCAGTGGCCACAGGGTGCCAGTTCGGAACACTGAAGCTTTCTTT CASGHRVPVRNTEAFF
TRBJ2-7 TRBV5-1 14 - - TGCGCCAGCAGCTTCGGCGGCCGCCTAGTCGAGCAGTACTTC CASSFGGRLVEQYF
TRBJ2-1 TRBV11-3 15 - TRBD2 TGTGCCAGCAGCGCCACTAGCGGGACGTACAATGAGCAGTTCTTC CASSATSGTYNEQFF
TRBJ1-2 TRBV5-5 15 once TRBD1 TGTGCCAGCAGCTTGGGGACAGGGGTAGGTGGAGGCTACACCTTC CASSLGTGVGGGYTF
TRBJ1-2 TRBV13 16 - - TGTGCCAGCAGCTTAGGATCTCTTTATTCGGGTTATGGCTACACCTTC CASSLGSLYSGYGYTF
TRBJ1-3 TRBV2 18 - - TGTGCCAGCAGTGGGGGAGGATCGGGACTTACTATTGGAAACACCATATATTTT CASSGGGSGLTIGNTIYF
TRBJ1-4 TRBV6-6 15 once - TGTGCCAGCAGGGGAGGGACCACAACTAATGAAAAACTGTTTTTT CASRGGTTTNEKLFF
TRBJ1-1 TRBV12-3/TRBV12-4 13 - - TGTGCCAGCGGCCTCGGACTGAACACTGAAGCTTTCTTT CASGLGLNTEAFF
TRBJ1-2 TRBV30 15 - TRBD1 TGTGCCTGGAGCGCCCCGACAGGGGGTAACTATGGCTACACCTTC CAWSAPTGGNYGYTF
TRBJ1-4 TRBV6-5 14 - - TGTGCCAGCAGTTCCGGACAGAGGAAAAGAAAACTGTTTTTT CASSSGQRKRKLFF
TRBJ1-1 TRBV29-1 10 - - TGCAGTGTTTCGGGCTTTGAAGCTTTCTTT CSVSGFEAFF
TRBJ2-7 TRBV2 15 - - TGTGCCAGCAGTGATCCCCGGGTGAGCTCCTACGAGCAGTACTTC CASSDPRVSSYEQYF
TRBJ1-1 TRBV6-5 15 - - TGTGCCAGCAGTTATCTGCGGGGAGCGAACACTGAAGCTTTCTTT CASSYLRGANTEAFF
TRBJ2-1 TRBV19 16 - - TGTGCCAGTAGTATCTCGGTGGGGTCTTCCTACAATGAGCAGTTCTTC CASSISVGSSYNEQFF
TRBJ2-1 TRBV10-3 16 once TRBD2 TGTGCCATCAGTGAGTCCGGACTAGCGGCGAACAATGAGCAGTTCTTC CAISESGLAANNEQFF
TRBJ2-5 TRBV7-8 16 - TRBD2 TGTGCCAGCAGCTTATCTAGCGGGCACCTCCAAGAGACCCAGTACTTC CASSLSSGHLQETQYF
TRBJ1-4 TRBV4-1 16 - - TGCGCCAGCAGCCAAGTTGGTCCGGAGTATAATGAAAAACTGTTTTTT CASSQVGPEYNEKLFF